The text below deals with one T cell receptor beta chain. This specimen comes from a study of Graves' ophthalmopathy and Graves' hyperthyroidism. Study background: Pretreatment peripheral blood was obtained at initial diagnosis.

RNA transcripts were the source from which TCR beta CDR3 regions were amplified. Second-round multiplex PCR followed a first-round RT-PCR using HTBI primers. One entry per CDR3 protein, called by TCRdb with MiXCR from the multiplex PCR reads. The sample has about 500,000 distinct CDR3 sequences; 13% to 15% are singletons. CDR3 size: 12 residues. Germline V gene sequence: CDR1 KGHSH, CDR2 LQKENI. V was shortened by 6 bases and J by 11 bases, with 17 bases between the two germline ends. This chain links TRBV18 with TRBJ2-7, with a possible D match to TRBD1 (5 bases). Sample: blood. This sequence was found in a woman aged 25 to 45 with Graves' ophthalmopathy. The CDR3 is CASSLDTILKYF. CDR3 DNA: TGTGCCAGCTCCCTGGACACCATCCTCAAGTACTTC.